A selection of T cell receptor beta chains follows, all from one sample in a study of Graves' ophthalmopathy and Graves' hyperthyroidism. TCRdb ran MiXCR on the multiplex PCR reads and lists one entry per CDR3 protein. The sample holds over a million distinct CDR3 sequences, about two fifths seen once. The specimen was peripheral blood or thyroid tissue (not recorded which). The receptors come from an adult man with Graves' hyperthyroidism. CDR3s include the opening cysteine and the closing phenylalanine or tryptophan. The D gene is left open where the match is weak. Size is stated for part of the rows, as once, few or many counts, or as a class when the clone is expanded.

V	J	size	D	CDR3	DNA
TRBV5-1	TRBJ2-5	NA	NA	CASSLIPSKETQYF	TGCGCCAGCAGCTTGATACCTAGCAAAGAGACCCAGTACTTC
TRBV10-3	TRBJ1-2	NA	TRBD1	CATWAAGDRGGYGYTF	TGTGCCACCTGGGCGGCAGGTGACAGGGGTGGCTATGGCTACACCTTC
TRBV2	TRBJ1-4	NA	TRBD1	CASSQKRTTGGSNEKLFF	TGTGCCAGCAGCCAAAAAAGAACGACAGGGGGCTCAAATGAAAAACTGTTTTTT
TRBV30	TRBJ1-1	NA	NA	CAWSRVRDTEAFF	TGTGCCTGGAGTAGAGTCCGGGACACTGAAGCTTTCTTT
TRBV10-2	TRBJ2-5	NA	NA	CASSVEGGRSGSAETQYF	TGCGCCAGCAGCGTTGAAGGGGGCAGGAGCGGGAGTGCAGAGACCCAGTACTTC
TRBV29-1	TRBJ1-1	NA	TRBD1	CSVQGVAFF	TGCAGCGTCCAGGGGGTAGCTTTCTTT
TRBV10-2	TRBJ2-6	many	NA	CASSERIIRDTITSGANVLTF	TGCGCCAGCAGTGAGAGAATAATCCGGGACACCATCACCTCTGGGGCCAACGTCCTGACTTTC
TRBV15	TRBJ1-1	NA	NA	CATLPRNTRRNTEAFF	TGTGCCACCCTTCCCCGGAACACTCGACGGAACACTGAAGCTTTCTTT
TRBV7-9	TRBJ2-7	many	TRBD1	CASSAGQDTYEQYF	TGTGCCAGCAGCGCGGGACAGGACACCTACGAGCAGTACTTC
TRBV5-1	TRBJ2-7	many	NA	CASSLFGESQAYEQYF	TGCGCCAGCAGCTTGTTTGGGGAGAGTCAAGCCTACGAGCAGTACTTC
TRBV6-1	TRBJ1-1	NA	NA	CASRQGMGTFF	TGTGCCAGCAGGCAGGGGATGGGAACTTTCTTT
TRBV7-9	TRBJ1-2	NA	NA	CASSIVAGDYGYTF	TGTGCCAGTAGTATAGTGGCAGGCGACTATGGCTACACCTTC
TRBV7-2	TRBJ1-1	many	NA	CASSSFPRGGRGTEAFF	TGTGCCAGCAGCTCTTTCCCCCGGGGGGGGCGAGGGACTGAAGCTTTCTTT
TRBV20-1	TRBJ1-5	NA	TRBD1	CSGNPGQGGETQHF	TGCAGTGGTAACCCGGGACAGGGTGGAGAGACCCAGCATTTT
TRBV24-1	TRBJ2-5	few	TRBD2	CASRSGGSQETQYF	TGTGCCAGCAGAAGCGGGGGCTCTCAAGAGACCCAGTACTTC
TRBV5-1	TRBJ1-1	NA	NA	CASRDLRGVEAFF	TGCGCCAGCAGGGACCTACGAGGCGTTGAAGCTTTCTTT
TRBV19	TRBJ2-3	NA	TRBD1	CASSRTGRTDTQYF	TGTGCCAGTAGTAGGACAGGGCGCACAGATACGCAGTATTTT
TRBV20-1	TRBJ1-1	NA	TRBD1	CGATGPDRGPVFAFF	TGCGGTGCCACAGGGCCAGACAGGGGACCCGTTTTTGCTTTCTTT
TRBV20-1	TRBJ1-1	few	NA	CSARSRRDREAFF	TGCAGTGCTAGATCTAGGAGGGACCGGGAAGCTTTCTTT
TRBV6-5	TRBJ1-2	many	TRBD1	CASSYQGGGNYGYTF	TGTGCCAGCAGTTACCAGGGGGGAGGGAACTATGGCTACACCTTC
TRBV29-1	TRBJ2-7	few	NA	CSVSTGGGAQYF	TGCAGCGTTTCGACTGGGGGTGGCGCGCAGTACTTC
TRBV10-3	TRBJ2-7	many	TRBD1	CATTPDRDSGEQYF	TGTGCCACGACGCCGGACAGGGACTCGGGAGAGCAGTACTTC
TRBV7-9	TRBJ1-5	many	TRBD1	CASSALQGARQQPQHF	TGTGCCAGCAGCGCATTACAGGGGGCGCGACAGCAGCCCCAGCATTTT
TRBV19	TRBJ2-7	many	TRBD2	CASTKRGGYEQYF	TGTGCCAGTACTAAGCGGGGAGGGTACGAGCAGTACTTC
TRBV7-2	TRBJ1-1	NA	NA	CASSFYSEMNTEAFF	TGTGCCAGCAGCTTCTACAGCGAGATGAACACTGAAGCTTTCTTT
TRBV7-9	TRBJ2-5	many	NA	CASSPTNRQSQETQYF	TGTGCCAGCAGCCCGACAAACCGACAGTCCCAAGAGACCCAGTACTTC
TRBV29-1	TRBJ2-7	NA	NA	CSLGPGPYEQYF	TGCAGCTTGGGTCCAGGGCCATACGAGCAGTACTTC
TRBV6-5	TRBJ1-4	NA	TRBD1	CTSRGDRGNEKLFF	TGTACCAGCAGAGGTGACAGGGGAAATGAAAAACTGTTTTTT
TRBV20-1	TRBJ2-7	NA	NA	CSARDRAWHEQYF	TGCAGTGCTAGAGATCGGGCCTGGCACGAGCAGTACTTC